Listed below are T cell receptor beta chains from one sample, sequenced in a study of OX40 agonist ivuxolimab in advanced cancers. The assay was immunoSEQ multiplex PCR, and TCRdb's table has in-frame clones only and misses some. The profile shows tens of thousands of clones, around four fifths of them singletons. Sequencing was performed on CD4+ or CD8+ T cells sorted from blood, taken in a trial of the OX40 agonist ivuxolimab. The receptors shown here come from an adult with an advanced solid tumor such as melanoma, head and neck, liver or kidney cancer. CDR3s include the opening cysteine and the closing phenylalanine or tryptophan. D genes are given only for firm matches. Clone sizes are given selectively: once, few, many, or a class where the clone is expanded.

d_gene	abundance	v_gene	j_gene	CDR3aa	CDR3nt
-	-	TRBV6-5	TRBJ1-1	CASSNYRVGEEEAFF	TGTGCCAGCAGCAACTACAGGGTAGGGGAGGAAGAAGCTTTCTTT
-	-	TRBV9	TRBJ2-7	CASSVGGVSYEQYF	TGTGCCAGCAGCGTAGGAGGGGTTTCCTACGAGCAGTACTTC
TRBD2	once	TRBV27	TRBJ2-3	CASSPGLAVTDTQYF	TGTGCCAGCAGTCCGGGACTAGCGGTCACGGATACGCAGTATTTT
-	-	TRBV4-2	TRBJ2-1	CASSQDLGGEQFF	TGTGCCAGCAGCCAAGATCTCGGGGGTGAGCAGTTCTTC
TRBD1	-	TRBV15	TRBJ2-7	CATSRGPGQASYEQYF	TGTGCCACCAGCAGAGGACCGGGACAGGCTTCCTACGAGCAGTACTTC
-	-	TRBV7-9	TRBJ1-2	CASTSNWRFNYGYTF	TGTGCCAGCACCTCAAACTGGCGGTTTAACTATGGCTACACCTTC
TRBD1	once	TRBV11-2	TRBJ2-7	CASRYGRVGQGVRYEQYF	TGTGCCAGCAGATACGGGAGGGTTGGACAGGGGGTGCGGTACGAGCAGTACTTC
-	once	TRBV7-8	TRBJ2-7	CASSLGAGESYEQYF	TGTGCCAGCAGCTTGGGGGCGGGAGAGTCCTACGAGCAGTACTTC
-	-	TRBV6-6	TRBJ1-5	CASSYSPGDNQPQHF	TGTGCCAGCAGTTACTCCCCAGGGGACAATCAGCCCCAGCATTTT
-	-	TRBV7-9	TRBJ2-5	CASSLAGSGLQETQYF	TGTGCCAGCAGCTTAGCGGGCAGCGGGTTACAAGAGACCCAGTACTTC
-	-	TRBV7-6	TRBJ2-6	CASSYIGANVLTF	TGTGCCAGCAGTTATATTGGGGCCAACGTCCTGACTTTC
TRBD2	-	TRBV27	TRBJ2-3	CASRKGTSVADTQYF	TGTGCCAGCAGAAAAGGGACTAGCGTCGCAGATACGCAGTATTTT
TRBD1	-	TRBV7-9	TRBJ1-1	CASSRTGDTEAFF	TGTGCCAGCAGTAGGACAGGGGACACTGAAGCTTTCTTT
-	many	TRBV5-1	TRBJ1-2	CASSLPEGSSYGYTF	TGCGCCAGCAGCTTGCCGGAGGGCTCGAGCTATGGCTACACCTTC
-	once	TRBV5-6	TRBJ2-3	CASSSPTNWGTDTQYF	TGTGCCAGCAGCTCCCCGACTAACTGGGGCACAGATACGCAGTATTTT
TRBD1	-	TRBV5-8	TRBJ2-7	CASSWGTGAYEQYF	TGTGCCAGCAGCTGGGGGACAGGAGCCTACGAGCAGTACTTC
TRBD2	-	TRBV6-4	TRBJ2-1	CASSKLAGEYNEQFF	TGTGCCAGCAGTAAACTAGCGGGAGAGTACAATGAGCAGTTCTTC
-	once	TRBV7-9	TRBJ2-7	CASSPVPELSYEQYF	TGTGCCAGCAGCCCAGTGCCGGAGCTTTCCTACGAGCAGTACTTC
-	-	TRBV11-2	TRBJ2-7	CASTMGALYEQYF	TGTGCCAGCACTATGGGGGCCCTCTACGAGCAGTACTTC
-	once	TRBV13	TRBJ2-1	CASSLGRDSYNEQFF	TGTGCCAGCAGCTTAGGTCGGGACTCCTACAATGAGCAGTTCTTC
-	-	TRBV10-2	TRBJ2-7	CASSEDVGPYEQYF	TGCGCCAGCAGTGAAGACGTTGGACCCTACGAGCAGTACTTC
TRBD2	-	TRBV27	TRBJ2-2	CASSLDKWEGRELFF	TGTGCCAGCAGTTTAGATAAGTGGGAGGGCCGGGAGCTGTTTTTT
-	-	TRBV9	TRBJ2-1	CASSRSGNEQFF	TGTGCCAGCAGCCGTAGCGGCAATGAGCAGTTCTTC
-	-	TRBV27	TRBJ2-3	CASSFIPTDTQYF	TGTGCCAGCAGTTTTATACCCACAGATACGCAGTATTTT
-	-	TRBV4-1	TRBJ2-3	CASSQGGFWAQYF	TGCGCCAGCAGCCAAGGGGGGTTCTGGGCGCAGTATTTT
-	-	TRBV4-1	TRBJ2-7	CASSQEGSYEQYF	TGCGCCAGCAGCCAAGAGGGGTCCTACGAGCAGTACTTC
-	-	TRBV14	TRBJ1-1	CASSPTWTMVNTEAFF	TGTGCCAGCAGCCCCACATGGACAATGGTGAACACTGAAGCTTTCTTT
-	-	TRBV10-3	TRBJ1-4	CAISEEITNEKLFF	TGTGCCATCAGTGAGGAGATAACTAATGAAAAACTGTTTTTT
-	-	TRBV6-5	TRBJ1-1	CASSQSGPNTEAFF	TGTGCCAGCAGTCAGTCCGGACCGAACACTGAAGCTTTCTTT
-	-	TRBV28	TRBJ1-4	CASSLGSVKLFF	TGTGCCAGCAGTTTAGGATCAGTAAAACTGTTTTTT
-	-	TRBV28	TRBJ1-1	CASSPLPWGNTEAFF	TGTGCCAGCAGTCCCTTACCGTGGGGTAACACTGAAGCTTTCTTT
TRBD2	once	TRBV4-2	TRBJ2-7	CASSRGSGSNEQYF	TGTGCCAGCAGCCGCGGTAGCGGGAGCAACGAGCAGTACTTC
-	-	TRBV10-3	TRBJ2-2	CAISESTTGELFF	TGTGCCATCAGTGAGTCGACCACCGGGGAGCTGTTTTTT
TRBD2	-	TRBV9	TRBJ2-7	CASSAGTSGAYEQYF	TGTGCCAGCAGCGCTGGGACTAGTGGGGCCTACGAGCAGTACTTC
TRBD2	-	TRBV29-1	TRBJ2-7	CSVGGLANKAYEQYF	TGCAGCGTTGGGGGACTAGCAAACAAAGCCTACGAGCAGTACTTC
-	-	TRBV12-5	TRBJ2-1	CASGSPDLKVHEQFF	TGTGCTAGTGGTTCACCGGACCTAAAGGTCCATGAGCAGTTCTTC
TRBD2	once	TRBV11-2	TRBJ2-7	CASSSRAGVEQYF	TGTGCCAGCAGCTCCCGAGCGGGAGTCGAGCAGTACTTC
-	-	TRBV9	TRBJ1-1	CASSVPGNTEAFF	TGTGCCAGCAGCGTACCAGGGAACACTGAAGCTTTCTTT
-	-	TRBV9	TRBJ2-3	CASSVEGSGPTDTQYF	TGTGCCAGCAGCGTAGAAGGTAGCGGCCCCACAGATACGCAGTATTTT
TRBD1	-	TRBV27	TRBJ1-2	CASSYGQAYGYTF	TGTGCCAGCAGTTACGGACAGGCCTATGGCTACACCTTC
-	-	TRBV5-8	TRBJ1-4	CASITPREKLFF	TGTGCCAGCATCACACCGAGAGAAAAACTGTTTTTT
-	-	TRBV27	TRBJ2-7	CASSLLGNSYEQYF	TGTGCCAGCAGTTTATTGGGCAACTCCTACGAGCAGTACTTC
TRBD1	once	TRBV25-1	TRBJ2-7	CAVMTGFYEQYF	TGTGCCGTTATGACAGGGTTTTACGAGCAGTACTTC
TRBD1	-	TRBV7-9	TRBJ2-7	CASSPQLGGFLSYEQYF	TGTGCCAGCAGCCCACAATTAGGGGGCTTCCTCTCCTACGAGCAGTACTTC
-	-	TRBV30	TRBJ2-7	CAWSEGAYEQYF	TGTGCCTGGAGTGAGGGCGCGTACGAGCAGTACTTC
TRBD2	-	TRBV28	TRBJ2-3	CASSSLWDYTDTQYF	TGTGCCAGCAGTTCCCTTTGGGACTACACAGATACGCAGTATTTT
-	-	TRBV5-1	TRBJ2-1	CASSLALDKSNNEQFF	TGCGCCAGCAGCTTGGCTTTGGACAAATCGAACAATGAGCAGTTCTTC
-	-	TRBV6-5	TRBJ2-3	CASSYWKGTDTQYF	TGTGCCAGCAGTTACTGGAAAGGTACAGATACGCAGTATTTT
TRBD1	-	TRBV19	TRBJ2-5	CASRQGQETQYF	TGTGCCAGTCGACAGGGCCAAGAGACCCAGTACTTC
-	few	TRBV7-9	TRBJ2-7	CASSPAMGRVNF	TGTGCCAGCAGCCCCGCAATGGGCAGGGTAAACTTC